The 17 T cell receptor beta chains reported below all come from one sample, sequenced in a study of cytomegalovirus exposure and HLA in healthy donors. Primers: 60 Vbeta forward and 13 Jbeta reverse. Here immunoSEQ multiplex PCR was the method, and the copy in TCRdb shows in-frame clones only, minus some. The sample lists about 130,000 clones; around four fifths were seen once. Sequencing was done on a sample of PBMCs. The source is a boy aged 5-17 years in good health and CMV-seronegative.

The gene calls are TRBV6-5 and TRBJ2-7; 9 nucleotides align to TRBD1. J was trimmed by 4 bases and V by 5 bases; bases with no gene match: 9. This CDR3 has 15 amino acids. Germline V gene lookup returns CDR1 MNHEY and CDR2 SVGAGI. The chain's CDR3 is CASSPGTGRTYEQYF. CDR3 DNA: TGTGCCAGCAGTCCCGGGACAGGGCGAACTTACGAGCAGTACTTC.

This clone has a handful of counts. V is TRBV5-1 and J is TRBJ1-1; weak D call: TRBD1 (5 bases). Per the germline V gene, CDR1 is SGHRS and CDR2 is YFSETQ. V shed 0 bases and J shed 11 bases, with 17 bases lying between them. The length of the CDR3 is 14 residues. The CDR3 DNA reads TGCGCCAGCAGCTTGGTTGGCAGGGATTCAGCGGCTTTCTTT. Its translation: CASSLVGRDSAAFF. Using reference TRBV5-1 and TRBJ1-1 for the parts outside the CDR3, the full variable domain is KAGVTQTPRYLIKTRGQQVTLSCSPISGHRSVSWYQQTPGQGLQFLFEYFSETQRNKGNFPGRFSGRQFSNSRSEMNVSTLELGDSALYLCASSLVGRDSAAFFGQGTRLTVV.

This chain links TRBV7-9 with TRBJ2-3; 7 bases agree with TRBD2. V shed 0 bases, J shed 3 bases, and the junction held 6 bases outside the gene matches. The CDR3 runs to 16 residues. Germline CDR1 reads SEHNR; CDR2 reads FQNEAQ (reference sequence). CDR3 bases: TGTGCCAGCAGCTTAGCGGGAGGGCCTAATACAGATACGCAGTATTTT. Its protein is CASSLAGGPNTDTQYF.

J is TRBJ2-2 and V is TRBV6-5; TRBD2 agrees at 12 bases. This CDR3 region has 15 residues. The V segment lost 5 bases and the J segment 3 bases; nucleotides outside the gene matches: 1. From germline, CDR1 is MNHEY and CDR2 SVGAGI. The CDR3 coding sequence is TGTGCCAGCAGTCGGACTAGCGGGGACACCGGGGAGCTGTTTTTT. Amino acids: CASSRTSGDTGELFF.

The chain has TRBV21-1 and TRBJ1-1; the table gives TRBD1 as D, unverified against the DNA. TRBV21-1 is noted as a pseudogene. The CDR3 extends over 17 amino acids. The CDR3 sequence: CASSRQDRDRGNTEAFF. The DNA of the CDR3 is TGTGCCAGCAGCAGGCAGGACAGGGACAGGGGGAACACTGAAGCTTTCTTT.

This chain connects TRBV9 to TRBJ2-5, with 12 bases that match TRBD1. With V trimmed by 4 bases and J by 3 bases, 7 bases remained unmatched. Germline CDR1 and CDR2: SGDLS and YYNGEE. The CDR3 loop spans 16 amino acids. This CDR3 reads CASSPRDRGREETQYF. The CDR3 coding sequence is TGTGCCAGCAGCCCCCGGGACAGGGGGCGAGAAGAGACCCAGTACTTC.

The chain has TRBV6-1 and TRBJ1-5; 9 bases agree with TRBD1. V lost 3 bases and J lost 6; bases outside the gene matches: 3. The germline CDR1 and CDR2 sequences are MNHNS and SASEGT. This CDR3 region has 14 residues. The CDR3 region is CASSEGQGVQPQHF. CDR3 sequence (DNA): TGTGCCAGCAGTGAGGGACAGGGCGTTCAGCCCCAGCATTTT.

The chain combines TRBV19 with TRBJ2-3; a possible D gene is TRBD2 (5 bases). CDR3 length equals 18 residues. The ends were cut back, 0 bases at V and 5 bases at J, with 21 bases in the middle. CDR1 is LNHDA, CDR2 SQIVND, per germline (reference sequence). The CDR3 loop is CASSIDHAFNGNGDTQYF. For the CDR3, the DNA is TGTGCCAGTAGTATAGATCACGCTTTTAACGGGAACGGAGATACGCAGTATTTT. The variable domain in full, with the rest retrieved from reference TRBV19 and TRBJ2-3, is DGGITQSPKYLFRKEGQNVTLSCEQNLNHDAMYWYRQDPGQGLRLIYYSQIVNDFQKGDIAEGYSVSREKKESFPLTVTSAQKNPTAFYLCASSIDHAFNGNGDTQYFGPGTRLTVL.

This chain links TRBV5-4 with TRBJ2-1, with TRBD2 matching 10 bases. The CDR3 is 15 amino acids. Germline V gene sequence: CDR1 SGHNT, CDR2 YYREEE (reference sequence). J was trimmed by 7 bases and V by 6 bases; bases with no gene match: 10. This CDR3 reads CASNLGGTSENEQFF. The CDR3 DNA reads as TGTGCCAGCAATTTGGGGGGGACTAGCGAGAATGAGCAGTTCTTC.

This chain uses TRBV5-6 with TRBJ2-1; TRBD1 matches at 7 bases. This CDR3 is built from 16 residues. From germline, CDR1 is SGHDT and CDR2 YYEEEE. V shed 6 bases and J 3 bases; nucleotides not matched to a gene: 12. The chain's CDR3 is CASTPDRQYLYNEQFF. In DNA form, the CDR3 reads TGTGCCAGCACCCCGGACAGGCAGTATCTCTACAATGAGCAGTTCTTC.

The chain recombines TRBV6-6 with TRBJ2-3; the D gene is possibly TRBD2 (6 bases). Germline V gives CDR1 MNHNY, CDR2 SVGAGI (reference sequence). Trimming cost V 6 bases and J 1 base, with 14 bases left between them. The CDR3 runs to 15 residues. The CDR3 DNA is TGTGCCAGCAGCCGCCGGGACTTAGGCACAGATACGCAGTATTTT. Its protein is CASSRRDLGTDTQYF.

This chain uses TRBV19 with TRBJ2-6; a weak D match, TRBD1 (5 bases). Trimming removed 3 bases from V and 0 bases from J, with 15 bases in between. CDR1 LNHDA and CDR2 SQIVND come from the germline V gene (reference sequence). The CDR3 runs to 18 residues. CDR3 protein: CASSMGQAYSSGANVLTF. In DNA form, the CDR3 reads TGTGCCAGTAGTATGGGGCAGGCTTACAGCTCTGGGGCCAACGTCCTGACTTTC.

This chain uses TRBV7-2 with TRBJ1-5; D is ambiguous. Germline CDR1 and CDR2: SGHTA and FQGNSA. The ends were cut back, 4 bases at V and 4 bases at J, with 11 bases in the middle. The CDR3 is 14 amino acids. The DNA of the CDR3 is TGTGCCAGCAGCTCCCGGAGTCAGAATCAGCCCCAGCATTTT. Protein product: CASSSRSQNQPQHF.

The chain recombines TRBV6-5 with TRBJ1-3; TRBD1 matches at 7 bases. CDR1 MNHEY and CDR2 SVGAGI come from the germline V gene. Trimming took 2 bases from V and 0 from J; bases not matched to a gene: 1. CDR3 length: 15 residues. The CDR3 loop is CASSYGTDSGNTIYF. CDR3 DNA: TGTGCCAGCAGTTACGGGACAGACTCTGGAAACACCATATATTTT.

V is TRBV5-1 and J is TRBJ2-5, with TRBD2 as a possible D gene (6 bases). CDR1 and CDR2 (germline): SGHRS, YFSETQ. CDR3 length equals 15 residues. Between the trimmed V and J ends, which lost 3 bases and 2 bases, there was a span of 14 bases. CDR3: CASSSPRDLQETQYF. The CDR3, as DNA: TGCGCCAGCAGCTCTCCGCGGGACCTTCAAGAGACCCAGTACTTC.

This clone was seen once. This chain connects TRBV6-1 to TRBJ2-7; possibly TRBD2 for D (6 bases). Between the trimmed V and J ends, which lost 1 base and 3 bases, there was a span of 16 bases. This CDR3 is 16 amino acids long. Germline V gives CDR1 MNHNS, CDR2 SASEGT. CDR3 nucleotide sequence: TGTGCCAGCAGTGAAGTTGCTTTTAGCGGCTACTACGAGCAGTACTTC. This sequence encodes CASSEVAFSGYYEQYF.

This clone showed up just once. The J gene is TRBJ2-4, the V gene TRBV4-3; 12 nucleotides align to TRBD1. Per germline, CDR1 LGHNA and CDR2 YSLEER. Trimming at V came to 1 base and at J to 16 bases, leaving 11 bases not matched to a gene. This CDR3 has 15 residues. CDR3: CASSQGTMGQGAEYF. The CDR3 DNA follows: TGCGCCAGCAGCCAAGGAACCATGGGACAGGGGGCCGAATACTTC.